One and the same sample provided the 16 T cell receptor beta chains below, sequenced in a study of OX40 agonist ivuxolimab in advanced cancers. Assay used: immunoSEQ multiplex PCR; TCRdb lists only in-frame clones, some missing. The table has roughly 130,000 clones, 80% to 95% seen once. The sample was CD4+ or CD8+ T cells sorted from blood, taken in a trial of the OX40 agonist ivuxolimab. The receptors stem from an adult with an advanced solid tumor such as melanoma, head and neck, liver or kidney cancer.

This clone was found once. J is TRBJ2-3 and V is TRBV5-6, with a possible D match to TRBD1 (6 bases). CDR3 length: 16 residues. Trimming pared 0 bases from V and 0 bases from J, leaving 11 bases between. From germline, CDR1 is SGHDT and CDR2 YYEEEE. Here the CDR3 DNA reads TGTGCCAGCAGCTTGGGGGCAGGGGTAAGCACAGATACGCAGTATTTT. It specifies CASSLGAGVSTDTQYF.

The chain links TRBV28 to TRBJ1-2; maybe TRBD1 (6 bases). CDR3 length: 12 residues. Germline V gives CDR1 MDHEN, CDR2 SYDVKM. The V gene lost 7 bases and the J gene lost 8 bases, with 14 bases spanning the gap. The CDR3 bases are TGTGCCAGCACCCAGGGGTTCGGCGGCTACACCTTC. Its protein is CASTQGFGGYTF.

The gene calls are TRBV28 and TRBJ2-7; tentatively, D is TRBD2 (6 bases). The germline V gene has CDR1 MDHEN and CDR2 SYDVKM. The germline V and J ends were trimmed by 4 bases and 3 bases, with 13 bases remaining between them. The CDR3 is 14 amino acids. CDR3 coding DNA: TGTGCCAGCAGTTCCCCCGGGACTCTCTACGAGCAGTACTTC. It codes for CASSSPGTLYEQYF.

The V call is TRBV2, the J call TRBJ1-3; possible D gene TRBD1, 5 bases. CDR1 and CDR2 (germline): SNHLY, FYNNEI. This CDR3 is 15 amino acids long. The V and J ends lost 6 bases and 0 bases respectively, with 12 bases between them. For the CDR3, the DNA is TGTGCCAGCAGACAGGACGTCTCCTCTGGAAACACCATATATTTT. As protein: CASRQDVSSGNTIYF.

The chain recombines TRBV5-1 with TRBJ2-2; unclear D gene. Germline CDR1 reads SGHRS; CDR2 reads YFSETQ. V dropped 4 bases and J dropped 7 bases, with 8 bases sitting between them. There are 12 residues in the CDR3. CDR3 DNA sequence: TGCGCCAGCAGCCTTAGGGTCGGGGAGCTGTTTTTT. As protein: CASSLRVGELFF.

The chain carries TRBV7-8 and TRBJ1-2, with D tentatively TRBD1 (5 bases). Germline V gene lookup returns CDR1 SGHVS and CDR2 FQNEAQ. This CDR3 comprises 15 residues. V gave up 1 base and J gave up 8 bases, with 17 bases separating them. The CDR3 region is CASSLVRGEISGYTF. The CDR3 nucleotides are TGTGCCAGCAGCTTAGTCCGGGGGGAGATAAGCGGCTACACCTTC.

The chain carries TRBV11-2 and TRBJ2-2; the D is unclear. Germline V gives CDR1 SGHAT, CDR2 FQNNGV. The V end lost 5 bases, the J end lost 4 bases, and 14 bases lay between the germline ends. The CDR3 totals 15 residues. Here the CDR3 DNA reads TGTGCCAGCAGCCTCCTAAGCCCCGGCACCGGGGAGCTGTTTTTT. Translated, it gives CASSLLSPGTGELFF.

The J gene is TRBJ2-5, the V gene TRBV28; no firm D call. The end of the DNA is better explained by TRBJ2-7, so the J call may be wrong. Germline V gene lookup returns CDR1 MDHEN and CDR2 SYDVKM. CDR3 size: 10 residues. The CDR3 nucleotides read TGTGCCACCACGGACCACGAGCAGTACTTC. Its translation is CATTDHEQYF.

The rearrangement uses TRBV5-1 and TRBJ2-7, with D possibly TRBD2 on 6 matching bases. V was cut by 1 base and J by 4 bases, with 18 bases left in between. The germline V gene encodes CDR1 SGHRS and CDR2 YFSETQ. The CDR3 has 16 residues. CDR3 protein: CASSLPGGNAVYEQYF. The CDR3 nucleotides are TGCGCCAGCAGCTTGCCGGGCGGGAACGCCGTTTACGAGCAGTACTTC.

The CDR3 is CASSVETLSSYNEQFF. The CDR3 bases are TGTGCCAGCAGTGTCGAGACCTTGAGCTCCTACAATGAGCAGTTCTTC. J is TRBJ2-1 and V is TRBV2; D gene unclear. The CDR3 runs 16 residues. CDR1 is SNHLY and CDR2 is FYNNEI in the germline V gene. V was trimmed by 4 bases and J by 0 bases, leaving 13 bases between them.

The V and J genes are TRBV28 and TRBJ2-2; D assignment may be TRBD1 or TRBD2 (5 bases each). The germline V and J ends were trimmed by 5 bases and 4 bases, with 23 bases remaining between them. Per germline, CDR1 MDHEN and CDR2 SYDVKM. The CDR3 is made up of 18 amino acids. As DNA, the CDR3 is TGTGCCAGCAGTACCTACGACCGGGGCCAGACATTCACCGGGGAGCTGTTTTTT. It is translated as CASSTYDRGQTFTGELFF.

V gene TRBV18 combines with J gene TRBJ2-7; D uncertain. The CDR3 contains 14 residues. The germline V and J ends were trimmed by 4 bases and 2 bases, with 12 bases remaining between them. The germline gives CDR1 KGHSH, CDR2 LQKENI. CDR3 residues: CASSRIPGTYEQYF. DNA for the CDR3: TGTGCCAGCTCACGAATCCCGGGCACCTACGAGCAGTACTTC.

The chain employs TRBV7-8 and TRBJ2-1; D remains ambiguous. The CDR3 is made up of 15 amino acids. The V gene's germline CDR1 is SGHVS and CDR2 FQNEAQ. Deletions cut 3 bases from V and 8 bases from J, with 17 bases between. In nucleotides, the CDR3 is TGTGCCAGCAGCTTTATTGGACCCAAGAGAGATGAGCAGTTCTTC. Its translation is CASSFIGPKRDEQFF.

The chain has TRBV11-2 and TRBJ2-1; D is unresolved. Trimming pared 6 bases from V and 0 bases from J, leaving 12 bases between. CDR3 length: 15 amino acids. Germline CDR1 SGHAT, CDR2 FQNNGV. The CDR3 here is CASSSDSYSYNEQFF. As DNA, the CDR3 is TGTGCCAGCAGTTCCGATTCATACTCCTACAATGAGCAGTTCTTC.

The CDR3 bases are TGCGCCAGCAGCCAAGGTTCTCAGGTCCTCGGCGAGCAGTACTTC. Residues: CASSQGSQVLGEQYF. This chain connects TRBV4-3 to TRBJ2-7; D uncertain. CDR1 is LGHNA, CDR2 YSLEER, per germline. This CDR3 is built from 15 residues. V lost 1 base and J 6 bases, leaving 16 bases between the germline ends.

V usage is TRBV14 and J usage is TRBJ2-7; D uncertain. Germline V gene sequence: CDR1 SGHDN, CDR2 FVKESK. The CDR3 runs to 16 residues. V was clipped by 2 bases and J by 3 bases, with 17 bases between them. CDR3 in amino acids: CASSQPLGKGDYEQYF. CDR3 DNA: TGTGCCAGCAGCCAACCTCTGGGAAAGGGTGACTACGAGCAGTACTTC.